Listed here is a single T cell receptor (beta chain). Primers included in the PCR were 60 Vbeta and 13 Jbeta primers. Using immunoSEQ multiplex PCR, the repertoire was profiled, and TCRdb retains in-frame clones only, with some absent. The sample table includes some 67,000 clones. This record belongs to a study of cytomegalovirus exposure and HLA in healthy donors. The specimen was PBMCs. The sequence was obtained from a woman aged 25 to 39 in good health and CMV-seronegative.

CDR3 region: CATSRVAGETEAFF. In DNA form, the CDR3 reads TGTGCCACCAGCCGGGTGGCCGGCGAAACTGAAGCTTTCTTT. The chain carries TRBV15 and TRBJ1-1; D is unclear. The V gene's germline CDR1 is LNHNV and CDR2 YYDKDF (reference sequence). CDR3 size: 14 residues. V lost 5 bases and J 5 bases, leaving 15 bases between the germline ends.